The 22 T cell receptor beta chains presented below share a single source sample, sequenced in a study of identical twins. TCRdb called the 5' RACE reads again in MiXCR, with one record for every CDR3 protein. The table has fewer than 550,000 distinct CDR3 sequences, roughly an eighth seen once. These data also formed part of another study, on yellow fever vaccine responses in identical twins.

Material for sequencing was CD4+ T cells sorted from blood. The receptor source for this set is a woman younger than 35 in good health.

The chain has TRBV11-2 and TRBJ2-7; a possible D gene is TRBD1 (6 bases). The germline V and J ends were trimmed by 6 bases and 2 bases, with 14 bases remaining between them. In germline, CDR1 is SGHAT, CDR2 FQNNGV. The CDR3 is 14 amino acids. CDR3 in amino acids: CASRGQRVPYEQYF. The CDR3 DNA follows: TGTGCCAGCAGAGGACAGCGTGTCCCCTACGAGCAGTACTTC.

This clonotype was recorded at least ten times. The rearrangement joins TRBV29-1 to TRBJ2-5; perhaps TRBD2 as D (5 bases). The V gene lost 6 bases and the J gene lost 5 bases, with 13 bases spanning the gap. The CDR3 has 12 amino acids. Germline V gene lookup returns CDR1 SQVTM and CDR2 ANQGSEA. The CDR3 sequence: CSVRTGAETQYF. Written as DNA, the CDR3 is TGCAGCGTCCGGACTGGCGCGGAGACCCAGTACTTC.

This clonotype was observed many times. The rearrangement links TRBV24-1 to TRBJ2-3; D is unresolved. The CDR3 spans 13 residues. V dropped 0 bases and J dropped 4 bases, with 4 bases sitting between them. Germline V gene sequence: CDR1 KGHDR, CDR2 SFDVKD. The CDR3 DNA follows: TGTGCCACCAGTGATTTGAGAGCAGATACGCAGTATTTT. Translation: CATSDLRADTQYF.

This clonotype has only a few counts. This chain connects TRBV5-5 to TRBJ2-7, with unresolved D. Trimming stripped 4 bases from V and 1 base from J, with 15 bases between. The CDR3 is made up of 15 amino acids. CDR1 SGHKS and CDR2 YYEKEE come from the germline V gene (reference sequence). The CDR3 is CASSPLLSSSYEQYF. The CDR3 DNA sequence: TGTGCCAGCAGCCCGCTGTTGAGTTCATCCTACGAGCAGTACTTC.

This clonotype was seen only a few times. The chain has TRBV5-1 and TRBJ2-7; TRBD2 matches 10 bases. CDR3 length: 14 amino acids. V shed 4 bases and J 3 bases; nucleotides not matched to a gene: 4. The germline V gene encodes CDR1 SGHRS and CDR2 YFSETQ. The CDR3 loop reads CASSEGLAIYEQYF. Written as DNA, the CDR3 is TGCGCCAGCAGCGAGGGACTAGCGATCTACGAGCAGTACTTC.

In this sample, this clonotype turned up many times. V gene TRBV5-1 combines with J gene TRBJ2-3; D is perhaps TRBD1 (5 bases). The CDR3 is made up of 17 amino acids. Trimming removed 0 bases at V and 3 bases at J, with 17 bases between. Germline CDR1 is SGHRS and CDR2 is YFSETQ. DNA of the CDR3: TGCGCCAGCAGCTTGGAGTTGGTCAGGGCGAGGACAGATACGCAGTATTTT. Translation: CASSLELVRARTDTQYF.

In its sample, this clonotype was seen once. The chain is built from TRBV2 and TRBJ1-1; D is ambiguous. This CDR3 comprises 13 residues. V lost 5 bases to trimming and J lost 1 base, with 8 bases between them. Germline-derived CDR1 and CDR2 are SNHLY and FYNNEI. The CDR3 sequence is CASSFYPNTEAFF. The CDR3 DNA sequence: TGTGCCAGCAGTTTTTACCCGAACACTGAAGCTTTCTTT.

CDR3 sequence: CASSPPLAGYEQYF. DNA for the CDR3: TGTGCCAGCAGCCCACCACTAGCGGGATACGAGCAGTACTTC. The chain recombines TRBV7-2 with TRBJ2-7; 10 nucleotides agree with TRBD2. The germline CDR1 and CDR2 sequences are SGHTA and FQGNSA. The CDR3 has 14 amino acids. The V and J ends lost 5 bases and 4 bases, in that order; junction bases with no gene match: 5.

This clonotype came up a few times. The chain uses TRBV29-1 and TRBJ2-7, with TRBD1 matching over 9 bases. Germline V gives CDR1 SQVTM, CDR2 ANQGSEA. Trimming cost V 7 bases and J 4 bases; bases outside gene matches: 11. The CDR3 is made up of 14 amino acids. The CDR3 nucleotides read TGCAGCGCCCAACCGGGACAGGGTGGATACGAGCAGTACTTC. It yields the protein CSAQPGQGGYEQYF.

This clonotype was counted at least ten times. The chain is built from TRBV29-1 and TRBJ2-3, with D possibly being TRBD2 (6 bases). V was pared by 7 bases and J by 2 bases, with 10 bases between. Germline V gives CDR1 SQVTM, CDR2 ANQGSEA. CDR3 length equals 12 residues. CDR3 protein: CSGRDLTDTQYF. The CDR3 nucleotides are TGCAGCGGGCGGGACCTCACAGATACGCAGTATTTT.

Of note for this clonotype: A read error is likely, as this CDR3 ends without the conserved phenylalanine or tryptophan. It is unclear where the CDR3 begins or ends on the DNA, so no DNA is shown, and the CDR3 is as TCRdb lists it. The CDR3 region is CSARDKGGTPTL. This sequence joins TRBV20-1 and TRBJ1-6. Germline lookup yields CDR1 DFQATT and CDR2 SNEGSKA (reference sequence). The CDR3 totals 12 residues, both ends included.

This clonotype appeared a few times. The J gene is TRBJ2-7, the V gene TRBV28; D unclear. Germline CDR1 and CDR2: MDHEN and SYDVKM. CDR3 length: 12 amino acids. V was shortened by 6 bases and J by 0 bases, with 6 bases between the two germline ends. The CDR3, as DNA: TGTGCCAGCAGCGAGCCCTCCTACGAGCAGTACTTC. Protein sequence: CASSEPSYEQYF. Full variable domain (missing parts from reference TRBV28 and TRBJ2-7): DVKVTQSSRYLVKRTGEKVFLECVQDMDHENMFWYRQDPGLGLRLIYFSYDVKMKEKGDIPEGYSVSREKKERFSLILESASTNQTSMYLCASSEPSYEQYFGPGTRLTVT.

The rearrangement links TRBV20-1 to TRBJ1-1; 7 nucleotides agree with TRBD1. CDR1 is DFQATT and CDR2 is SNEGSKA in the germline V gene (reference sequence). CDR3 length equals 14 residues. The trim removed 4 bases at V and 5 bases at J, leaving 10 bases unmatched. The CDR3 is CSATGGRGRTEAFF. The CDR3 DNA follows: TGCAGTGCTACAGGCGGGAGGGGGCGAACTGAAGCTTTCTTT.

This clonotype was seen more than once but under ten times. J is TRBJ1-5 and V is TRBV7-9; 8 nucleotides line up with TRBD1. The CDR3 loop spans 15 amino acids. V gave up 1 base and J gave up 5 bases; unmatched junction bases: 4. Germline assignment: CDR1 SEHNR and CDR2 FQNEAQ (reference sequence). CDR3: CASSLGTGIHQPQHF. In nucleotides, the CDR3 is TGTGCCAGCAGCTTAGGGACAGGGATCCATCAGCCCCAGCATTTT.

The V call is TRBV4-2, the J call TRBJ1-5, with TRBD1 as a possible D gene (5 bases). V lost 1 base, J lost 5 bases, and 9 bases lay in between. The germline CDR1 and CDR2 sequences are LGHNA and YNFKEQ. The CDR3 spans 14 residues. The CDR3 DNA reads as TGTGCCAGCAGCCAAGCCGGGGCCGATCAGCCCCAGCATTTT. Its translation: CASSQAGADQPQHF.

This clonotype has a single count. V is TRBV14 and J is TRBJ2-1; 10 positions agree with TRBD2. The CDR3 loop spans 17 amino acids. Germline V gene data show CDR1 as SGHDN and CDR2 as FVKESK. Trimming cost V 0 bases and J 4 bases; bases outside gene matches: 6. CDR3 in DNA: TGTGCCAGCAGCCAAGACTTACTAGCGGGGCAATACAATGAGCAGTTCTTC. Translated, it gives CASSQDLLAGQYNEQFF.

There are many counts of this clonotype. The chain links TRBV4-3 to TRBJ1-1; tentatively, D is TRBD1 (6 bases). Germline CDR1 is LGHNA and CDR2 is YSLEER. This CDR3 comprises 13 residues. Trimming pared 4 bases from V and 4 bases from J, leaving 10 bases between. CDR3 loop: CASSPRGGTEAFF. DNA of the CDR3: TGCGCCAGCAGCCCGAGGGGGGGCACTGAAGCTTTCTTT.

There are many counts of this clonotype. The V gene is TRBV20-1, the J gene TRBJ2-1; unclear D gene. Trimming left V 6 bases short and J 4 bases short, with 10 bases between. The length of the CDR3 is 12 residues. Germline CDR1 is DFQATT and CDR2 is SNEGSKA (reference sequence). The CDR3 protein is CSAQTQYNEQFF. Written as DNA, the CDR3 is TGCAGTGCACAGACACAGTACAATGAGCAGTTCTTC.

This clonotype has a count of ten or more. This chain links TRBV5-1 with TRBJ2-1; D remains unclear. Trimming left V 0 bases short and J 8 bases short, with 9 bases between. The length of the CDR3 is 13 residues. Per the germline V gene, CDR1 is SGHRS and CDR2 is YFSETQ. The CDR3 DNA follows: TGCGCCAGCAGCTTGGCCTATGGAGATGAGCAGTTCTTC. Amino acids: CASSLAYGDEQFF. The complete variable domain, with remaining parts taken from reference TRBV5-1 and TRBJ2-1, reads KAGVTQTPRYLIKTRGQQVTLSCSPISGHRSVSWYQQTPGQGLQFLFEYFSETQRNKGNFPGRFSGRQFSNSRSEMNVSTLELGDSALYLCASSLAYGDEQFFGPGTRLTVL.

The chain carries TRBV5-1 and TRBJ1-1; no firm D call. Per germline, CDR1 SGHRS and CDR2 YFSETQ. Trimming shortened V by 1 base and J by 0 bases, and 4 bases separated the two germline ends. The CDR3 covers 13 residues. The chain's CDR3 is CASSLNLNTEAFF. Here the CDR3 DNA reads TGCGCCAGCAGCTTGAACTTGAACACTGAAGCTTTCTTT.

This clonotype was observed many times. The chain links TRBV5-1 to TRBJ2-1, with a weak D call TRBD1 (6 bases). CDR3 length equals 17 residues. V lost 6 bases, J lost 7 bases, and 26 bases lay in between. Germline V CDR1 and CDR2: SGHRS, YFSETQ. The CDR3 DNA reads TGCGCCAGCACCCCGGGGCAGGGGACCTTCCTAGGGAATGAGCAGTTCTTC. Protein product: CASTPGQGTFLGNEQFF.

CDR3 region: CSARAPGGIDTQYF. For the CDR3, the DNA is TGCAGTGCTAGAGCGCCAGGGGGCATTGATACGCAGTATTTT. The rearrangement links TRBV20-1 to TRBJ2-3, with TRBD1 matching 8 bases. The V gene's germline CDR1 is DFQATT and CDR2 SNEGSKA (reference sequence). This CDR3 is built from 14 residues. The junction had 6 bases not matched to a gene; V was cut back by 1 base and J by 6 bases.